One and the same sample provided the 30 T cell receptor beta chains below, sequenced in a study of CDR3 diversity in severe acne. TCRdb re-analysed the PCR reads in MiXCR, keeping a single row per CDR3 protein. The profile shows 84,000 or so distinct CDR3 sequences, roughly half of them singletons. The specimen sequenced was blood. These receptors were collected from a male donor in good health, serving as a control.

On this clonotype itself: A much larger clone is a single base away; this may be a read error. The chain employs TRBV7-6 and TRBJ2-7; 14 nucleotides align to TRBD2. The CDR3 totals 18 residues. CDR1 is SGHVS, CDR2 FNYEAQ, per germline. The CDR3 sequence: CAGSSHEGLAGVGHEQYF. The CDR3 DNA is TGTGCCGGCAGCTCGCACGAGGGACTAGCGGGAGTTGGCCACGAGCAGTACTTC.

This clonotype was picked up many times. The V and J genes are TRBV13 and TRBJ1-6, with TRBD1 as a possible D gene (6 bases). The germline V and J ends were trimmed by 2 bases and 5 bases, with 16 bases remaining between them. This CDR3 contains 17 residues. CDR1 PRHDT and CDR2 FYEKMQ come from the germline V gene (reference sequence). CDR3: CASSLTSIHRDNSPLHF. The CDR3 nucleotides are TGTGCCAGCAGCTTAACCTCCATCCACAGGGATAATTCACCCCTCCACTTT.

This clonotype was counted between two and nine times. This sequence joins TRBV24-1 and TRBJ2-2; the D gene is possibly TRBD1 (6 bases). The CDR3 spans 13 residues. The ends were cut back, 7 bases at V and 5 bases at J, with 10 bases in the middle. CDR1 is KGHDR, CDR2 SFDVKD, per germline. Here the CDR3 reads CATRLGATGELFF. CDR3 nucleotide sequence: TGTGCCACCAGACTGGGGGCAACCGGGGAGCTGTTTTTT.

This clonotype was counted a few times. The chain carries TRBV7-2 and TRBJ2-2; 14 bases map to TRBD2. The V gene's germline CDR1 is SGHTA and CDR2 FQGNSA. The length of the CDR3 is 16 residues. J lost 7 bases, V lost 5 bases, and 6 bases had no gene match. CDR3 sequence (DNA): TGTGCCAGCAGCCCCGGGACTAGCGGGAGTGTCGGGGAGCTGTTTTTT. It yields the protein CASSPGTSGSVGELFF.

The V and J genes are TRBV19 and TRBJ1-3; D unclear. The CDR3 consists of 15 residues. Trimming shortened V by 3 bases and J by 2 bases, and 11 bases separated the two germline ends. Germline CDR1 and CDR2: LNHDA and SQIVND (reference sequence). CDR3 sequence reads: CASSIFPTTGNTIYF. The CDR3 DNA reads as TGTGCCAGTAGTATCTTTCCCACCACTGGAAACACCATATATTTT.

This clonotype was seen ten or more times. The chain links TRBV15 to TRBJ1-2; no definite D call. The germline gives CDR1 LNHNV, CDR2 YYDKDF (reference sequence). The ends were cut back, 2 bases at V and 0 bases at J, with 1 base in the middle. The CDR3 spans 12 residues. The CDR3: CATSRSNYGYTF. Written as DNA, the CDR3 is TGTGCCACCAGCAGATCTAACTATGGCTACACCTTC.

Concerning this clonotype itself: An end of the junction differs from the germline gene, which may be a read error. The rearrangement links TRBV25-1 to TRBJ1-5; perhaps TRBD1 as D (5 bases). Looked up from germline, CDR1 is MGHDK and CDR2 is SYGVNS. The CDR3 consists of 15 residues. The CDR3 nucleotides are TGTGCCAGCAGCTTAGCGGCAGGGTCCAATCGGCCCCAGCATTTT. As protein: CASSLAAGSNRPQHF.

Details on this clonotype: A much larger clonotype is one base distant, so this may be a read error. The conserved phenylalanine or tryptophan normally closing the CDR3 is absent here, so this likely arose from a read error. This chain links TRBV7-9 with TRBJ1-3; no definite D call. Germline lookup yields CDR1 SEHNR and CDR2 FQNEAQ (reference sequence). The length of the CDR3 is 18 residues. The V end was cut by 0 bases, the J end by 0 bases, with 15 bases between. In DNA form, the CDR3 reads TGTGCCAGCAGCTTAGCTCCTGGACGGAAATTCTCTGGAAACACCATATATGTT. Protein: CASSLAPGRKFSGNTIYV.

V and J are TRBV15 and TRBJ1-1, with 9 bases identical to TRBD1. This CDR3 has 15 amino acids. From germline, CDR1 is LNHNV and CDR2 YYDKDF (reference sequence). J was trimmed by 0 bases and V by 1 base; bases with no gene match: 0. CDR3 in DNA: TGTGCCACCAGCAGAGGGGACAGGGTGAACACTGAAGCTTTCTTT. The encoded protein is CATSRGDRVNTEAFF.

The CDR3, as DNA: TGTGCCATCAGGGGGCAGAGCAATCAGCCCCAGCATTTT. It codes for CAIRGQSNQPQHF. V is TRBV10-3 and J is TRBJ1-5, with D tentatively TRBD1 (5 bases). The CDR3 loop spans 13 amino acids. With 6 bases removed from V and 1 base from J, the gap between germline ends came to 7 bases. Germline CDR1 is ENHRY and CDR2 is SYGVKD.

The CDR3 coding sequence is TGTGCCAGCAGCTTGATACTAGAGGTTAAAGAGACCCAGTACTTC. It encodes CASSLILEVKETQYF. This chain connects TRBV6-5 to TRBJ2-5; perhaps TRBD2 as D (5 bases). The ends were cut back, 6 bases at V and 3 bases at J, with 17 bases in the middle. The CDR3 sequence is 15 residues long. Per the germline V gene, CDR1 is MNHEY and CDR2 is SVGAGI.

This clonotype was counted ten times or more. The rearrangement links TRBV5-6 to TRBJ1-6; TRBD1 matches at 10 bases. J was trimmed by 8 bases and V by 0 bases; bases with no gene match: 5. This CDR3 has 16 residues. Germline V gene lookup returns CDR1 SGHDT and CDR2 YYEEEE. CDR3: CASSLASGTGDSPLHF. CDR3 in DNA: TGTGCCAGCAGCTTGGCCTCAGGGACAGGGGATTCACCCCTCCACTTT.

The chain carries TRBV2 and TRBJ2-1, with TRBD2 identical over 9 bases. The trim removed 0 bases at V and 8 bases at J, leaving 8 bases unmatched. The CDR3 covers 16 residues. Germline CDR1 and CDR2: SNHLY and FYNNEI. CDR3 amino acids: CASSEAAGGAYHEQFF. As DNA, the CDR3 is TGTGCCAGCAGTGAAGCAGCGGGGGGCGCGTATCATGAGCAGTTCTTC.

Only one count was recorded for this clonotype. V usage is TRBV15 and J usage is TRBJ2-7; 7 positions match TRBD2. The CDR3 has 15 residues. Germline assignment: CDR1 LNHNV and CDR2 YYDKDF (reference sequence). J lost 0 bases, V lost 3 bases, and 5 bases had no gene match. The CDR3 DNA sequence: TGTGCCACCAGCAGCAAAGCGGGGAGCTCCTACGAGCAGTACTTC. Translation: CATSSKAGSSYEQYF.

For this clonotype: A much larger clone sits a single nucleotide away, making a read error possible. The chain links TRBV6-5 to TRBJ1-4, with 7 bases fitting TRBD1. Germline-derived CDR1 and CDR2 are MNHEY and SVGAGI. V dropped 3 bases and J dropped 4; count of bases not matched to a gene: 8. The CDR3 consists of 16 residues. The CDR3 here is CASSYSAGQRNEKLFF. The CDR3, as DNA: TGTGCCAGCAGTTATTCTGCGGGACAGCGTAATGAAAAACTGTTTTTT.

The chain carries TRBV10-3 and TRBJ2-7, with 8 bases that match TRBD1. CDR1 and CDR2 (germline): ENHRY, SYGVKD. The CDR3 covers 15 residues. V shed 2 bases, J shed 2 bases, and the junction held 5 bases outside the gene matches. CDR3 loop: CAISEGQGWTYEQYF. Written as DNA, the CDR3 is TGTGCCATCAGTGAGGGACAGGGCTGGACCTACGAGCAGTACTTC.

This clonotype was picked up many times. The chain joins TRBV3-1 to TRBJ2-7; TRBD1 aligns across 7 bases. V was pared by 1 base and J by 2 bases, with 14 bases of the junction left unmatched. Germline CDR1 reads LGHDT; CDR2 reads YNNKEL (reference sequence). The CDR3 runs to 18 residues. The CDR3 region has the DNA TGTGCCAGCAGCCAAGGTTACGGTGACAGGGAAACTCCCTACGAGCAGTACTTC. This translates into CASSQGYGDRETPYEQYF.

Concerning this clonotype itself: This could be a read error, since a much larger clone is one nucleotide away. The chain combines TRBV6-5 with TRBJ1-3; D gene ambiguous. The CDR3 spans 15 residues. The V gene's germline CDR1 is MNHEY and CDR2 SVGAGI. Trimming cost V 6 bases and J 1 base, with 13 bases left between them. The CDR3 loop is CASRGMGRSGNTIYF. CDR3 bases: TGTGCCAGCAGGGGGATGGGCAGATCTGGAAACACCATATATTTT.

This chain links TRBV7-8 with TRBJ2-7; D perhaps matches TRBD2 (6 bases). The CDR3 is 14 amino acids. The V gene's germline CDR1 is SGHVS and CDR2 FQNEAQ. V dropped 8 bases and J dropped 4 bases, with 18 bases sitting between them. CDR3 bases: TGTGCCAGCCAACCCCGACAGCGGGCGTACGAGCAGTACTTC. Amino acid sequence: CASQPRQRAYEQYF. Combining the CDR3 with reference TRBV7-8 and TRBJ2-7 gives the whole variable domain GAGVSQSPRYKVAKRGQDVALRCDPISGHVSLFWYQQALGQGPEFLTYFQNEAQLDKSGLPSDRFFAERPEGSVSTLKIQRTQQEDSAVYLCASQPRQRAYEQYFGPGTRLTVT.

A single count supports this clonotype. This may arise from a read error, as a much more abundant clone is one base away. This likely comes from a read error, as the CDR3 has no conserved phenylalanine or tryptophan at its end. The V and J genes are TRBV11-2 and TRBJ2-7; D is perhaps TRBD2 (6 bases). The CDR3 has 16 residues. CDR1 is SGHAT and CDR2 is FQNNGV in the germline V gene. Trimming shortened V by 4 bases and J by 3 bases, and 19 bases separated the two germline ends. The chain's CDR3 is CASSSRGGVGYYEQYS. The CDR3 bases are TGTGCCAGCAGCTCCCGAGGCGGGGTCGGGTACTACGAGCAGTACTCC.

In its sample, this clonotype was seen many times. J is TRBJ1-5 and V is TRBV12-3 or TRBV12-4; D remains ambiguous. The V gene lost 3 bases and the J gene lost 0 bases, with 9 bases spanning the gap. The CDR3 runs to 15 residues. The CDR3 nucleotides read TGTGCCAGCAGTTTGATCGGGGTTAGCAATCAGCCCCAGCATTTT. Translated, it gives CASSLIGVSNQPQHF.

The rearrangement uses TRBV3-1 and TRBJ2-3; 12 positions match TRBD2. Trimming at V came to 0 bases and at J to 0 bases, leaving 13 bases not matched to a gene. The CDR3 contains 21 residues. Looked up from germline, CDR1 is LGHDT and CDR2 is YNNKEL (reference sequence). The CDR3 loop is CASSQEKKPFGTSGSTDTQYF. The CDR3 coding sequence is TGTGCCAGCAGCCAAGAGAAGAAGCCCTTCGGGACTAGCGGGAGCACAGATACGCAGTATTTT.

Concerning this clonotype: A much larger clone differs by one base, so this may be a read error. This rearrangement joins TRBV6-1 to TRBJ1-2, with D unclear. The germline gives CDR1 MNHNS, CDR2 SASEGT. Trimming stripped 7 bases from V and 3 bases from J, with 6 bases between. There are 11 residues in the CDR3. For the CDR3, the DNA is TGTGCCAGCACCTCTGACTATGGCTACACCTTC. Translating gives CASTSDYGYTF.

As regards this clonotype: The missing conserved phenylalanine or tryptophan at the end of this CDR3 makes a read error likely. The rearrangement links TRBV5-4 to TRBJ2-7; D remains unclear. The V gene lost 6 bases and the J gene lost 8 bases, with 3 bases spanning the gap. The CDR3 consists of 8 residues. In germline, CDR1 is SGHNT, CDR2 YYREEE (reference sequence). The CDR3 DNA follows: TGTGCCAGCACCAAGCAGTACACC. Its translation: CASTKQYT.

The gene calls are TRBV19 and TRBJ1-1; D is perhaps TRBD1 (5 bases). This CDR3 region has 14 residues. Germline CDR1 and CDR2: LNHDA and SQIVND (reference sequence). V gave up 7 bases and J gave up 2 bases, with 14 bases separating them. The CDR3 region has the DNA TGTGCCAGTACCCTCGGGACCGACAACACTGAAGCTTTCTTT. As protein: CASTLGTDNTEAFF. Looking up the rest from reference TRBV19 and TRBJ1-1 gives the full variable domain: DGGITQSPKYLFRKEGQNVTLSCEQNLNHDAMYWYRQDPGQGLRLIYYSQIVNDFQKGDIAEGYSVSREKKESFPLTVTSAQKNPTAFYLCASTLGTDNTEAFFGQGTRLTVV.

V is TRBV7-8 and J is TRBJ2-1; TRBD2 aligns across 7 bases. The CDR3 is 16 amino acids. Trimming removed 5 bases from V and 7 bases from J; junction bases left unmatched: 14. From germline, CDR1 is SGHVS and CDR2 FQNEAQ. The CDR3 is CASSPEVASGKNEQFF. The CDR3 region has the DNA TGTGCCAGCAGCCCAGAGGTGGCTAGCGGAAAGAATGAGCAGTTCTTC.

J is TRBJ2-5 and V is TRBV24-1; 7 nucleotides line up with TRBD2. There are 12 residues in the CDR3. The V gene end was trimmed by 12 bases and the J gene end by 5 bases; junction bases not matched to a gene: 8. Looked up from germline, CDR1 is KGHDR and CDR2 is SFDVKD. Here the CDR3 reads CAWSGAAETQYF. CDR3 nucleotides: TGTGCCTGGAGCGGGGCGGCGGAGACCCAGTACTTC.

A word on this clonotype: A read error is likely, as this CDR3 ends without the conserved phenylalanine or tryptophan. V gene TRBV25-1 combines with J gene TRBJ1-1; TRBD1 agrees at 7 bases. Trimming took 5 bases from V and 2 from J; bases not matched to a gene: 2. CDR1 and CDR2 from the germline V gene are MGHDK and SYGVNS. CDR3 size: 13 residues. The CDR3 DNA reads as TGTGCCAGCAGTAGAGGGGGCAACACTGAAGCTTTCTCT. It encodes CASSRGGNTEAFS.

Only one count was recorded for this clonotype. The CDR3 region has the DNA TGTGCCAGCACCCGTACCGAGGGCGGACAGGGGGCCTACGAGCAGTACTTC. It encodes CASTRTEGGQGAYEQYF. V is TRBV2 and J is TRBJ2-7; 10 bases fit TRBD1. Looked up from germline, CDR1 is SNHLY and CDR2 is FYNNEI. The length of the CDR3 is 17 residues. V lost 7 bases to trimming and J lost 2 bases; unmatched junction nucleotides: 14. The entire variable domain, with the rest obtained from reference TRBV2 and TRBJ2-7, is as follows: EPEVTQTPSHQVTQMGQEVILRCVPISNHLYFYWYRQILGQKVEFLVSFYNNEISEKSEIFDDQFSVERPDGSNFTLKIRSTKLEDSAMYFCASTRTEGGQGAYEQYFGPGTRLTVT.

CDR3 amino acids: CASQDRYSNQPQHF. The CDR3 coding sequence is TGTGCCAGCCAGGACAGGTATAGCAATCAGCCCCAGCATTTT. The rearrangement uses TRBV6-1 and TRBJ1-5; 7 bases line up with TRBD1. Germline CDR1 MNHNS, CDR2 SASEGT. This CDR3 spans 14 amino acids. V shed 8 bases and J 0 bases; nucleotides not matched to a gene: 4.